The clone carrying this TCR beta chain has just a few counts. Trimming removed 9 bases at V and 8 bases at J, with 19 bases between. Germline CDR1 KGHDR, CDR2 SFDVKD. CDR3 size: 14 residues. Profiles of TCR beta VDJ and CDR3 were generated from a genomic DNA template. TCRdb re-called the reads through MiXCR, storing one row per CDR3 protein. Of 150,000 to 200,000 distinct CDR3 sequences listed, 40% to 55% are singletons. This record belongs to a study of CD8+CD57+ T cells in acquired aplastic anemia. For the study at large: Average CD4+ read depth in healthy donors was around 10 million reads.

V and J are TRBV24-1 and TRBJ2-1; D is perhaps TRBD1 (6 bases). The specimen sequenced was sorted CD4+, CD8+, or CD8+CD57+ T cells (not recorded which) from PBMCs. This TCR was sampled from a human donor in good health. The CDR3 bases are TGTGCCACCGGAGGACGTACAGGGTCGGATGAGCAGTTCTTC. It specifies CATGGRTGSDEQFF.